This T cell receptor beta chain was captured by sequencing in a study of shared clonotypes between healthy human individuals. Sequencing was performed with immunoSEQ multiplex PCR; in TCRdb, only in-frame clones are kept and a portion is missing. This table holds about 1.5 million clones, about 98% found once. Overall study findings and caveats: For naive CD4 cells, roughly 5% of clonotypes were shared across a handful of donors. Larger estimated richness was generally seen in naive subsets than in memory subsets.

Note on this clone: Antigen specificity is unknown.

Trimming shortened V by 6 bases and J by 2 bases, and 14 bases separated the two germline ends. The CDR3 has 14 residues. Germline CDR1 and CDR2: SEHNR and FQNEAQ (reference sequence). The source material was naive CD4+ T cells sorted from blood. The subset was: CD45RA+ positively selected. This clonotype was sampled from a man younger than 40 in good health. The chain recombines TRBV7-9 with TRBJ2-7; TRBD2 is a possible D gene (6 bases). The CDR3 bases are TGTGCCAGCAGTAAACTAGCTACAACCTACGAGCAGTACTTC. Translating it yields CASSKLATTYEQYF.